What follows are 22 T cell receptor beta chains derived from one specimen sequenced in a study of shared clonotypes between healthy human individuals. This table comes from immunoSEQ multiplex PCR, and its TCRdb copy is limited to in-frame clones, with some not included. Of some 2.1 million clones listed, around 93% are singletons. The naive CD8 population came from CD45RO-negative cells selected for CCR7, without terminally differentiated effector memory CD45RA+ cells. The specimen sequenced was naive CD8+ T cells from PBMCs. The receptors here all came from a man aged 18 to 29 in good health. Some clones in this sample may be carry-over from other donors' samples.

The chain is built from TRBV2 and TRBJ2-1, with TRBD2 identical over 9 bases. The CDR3 has 17 amino acids. V was clipped by 7 bases and J by 3 bases; unmatched bases: 13. Per germline, CDR1 SNHLY and CDR2 FYNNEI. The CDR3 is CASTPQGSGRLYNEQFF. The DNA for the CDR3 is TGTGCCAGCACCCCGCAGGGAAGCGGGAGGCTCTACAATGAGCAGTTCTTC.

A word on this clone: The same CDR3 is also encoded by other DNA sequences in this sample. CDR3 nucleotide sequence: TGTGCCAGCAGCTTAGTTGCAGGCTACGAGCAGTACTTC. This gives the protein CASSLVAGYEQYF. J is TRBJ2-7 and V is TRBV11-2; D not resolved. Germline V gene data show CDR1 as SGHAT and CDR2 as FQNNGV. V shed 1 base and J shed 3 bases, with 7 bases lying between them. The CDR3 is made up of 13 amino acids.

This rearrangement joins TRBV7-9 to TRBJ2-7; D is unresolved. V was pared by 4 bases and J by 3 bases, with 10 bases between. The germline V gene encodes CDR1 SEHNR and CDR2 FQNEAQ (reference sequence). The length of the CDR3 is 13 residues. The CDR3, as DNA: TGTGCCAGCAGCTCCCCCGCCGGCTACGAGCAGTACTTC. Translating it yields CASSSPAGYEQYF.

The V gene is TRBV10-1, the J gene TRBJ2-1; TRBD1 is a possible D gene (6 bases). Germline V CDR1 and CDR2: WNHNN, SYGVQD (reference sequence). V was clipped by 4 bases and J by 6 bases, with 7 bases between them. This CDR3 spans 12 amino acids. The CDR3 bases are TGCGCCAGCAGTGGGGACATCAATGAGCAGTTCTTC. This translates into CASSGDINEQFF.

Remarks on this clone: Within the sample, other DNA sequences also encode this same CDR3. The genes are TRBV27 and TRBJ2-7, with a weak D call TRBD2 (6 bases). The germline V and J ends were trimmed by 5 bases and 0 bases, with 11 bases remaining between them. CDR3 length equals 14 residues. The V gene's germline CDR1 is MNHEY and CDR2 SMNVEV (reference sequence). This chain's CDR3 is CASSPGTFSYEQYF. DNA of the CDR3: TGTGCCAGCAGTCCCGGGACTTTCTCCTACGAGCAGTACTTC.

The chain combines TRBV10-3 with TRBJ2-2, with a possible D match to TRBD1 (5 bases). From germline, CDR1 is ENHRY and CDR2 SYGVKD. The CDR3 spans 15 residues. V lost 6 bases, J lost 1 base, and 12 bases lay in between. The CDR3 DNA follows: TGTGCCATCAGGACGACAGAGGTGAACACCGGGGAGCTGTTTTTT. Its protein product is CAIRTTEVNTGELFF.

This clone has a single count. The chain is built from TRBV2 and TRBJ2-7; 9 bases align to TRBD1. CDR3 length equals 17 residues. Germline V gives CDR1 SNHLY, CDR2 FYNNEI. Trimming cost V 6 bases and J 0 bases; bases outside gene matches: 12. The CDR3 nucleotides read TGTGCCAGCAGGCGGACAGGGGAGATTAAGGGCTCCTACGAGCAGTACTTC. Translation: CASRRTGEIKGSYEQYF. The variable domain in full, completed from reference TRBV2 and TRBJ2-7, reads EPEVTQTPSHQVTQMGQEVILRCVPISNHLYFYWYRQILGQKVEFLVSFYNNEISEKSEIFDDQFSVERPDGSNFTLKIRSTKLEDSAMYFCASRRTGEIKGSYEQYFGPGTRLTVT.

This clone came up a few times. Other DNA sequences in this specimen translate into the identical CDR3. The chain links TRBV7-9 to TRBJ1-1; the D gene is possibly TRBD1 (5 bases). Looked up from germline, CDR1 is SEHNR and CDR2 is FQNEAQ (reference sequence). The ends were cut back, 5 bases at V and 1 base at J, with 11 bases in the middle. This CDR3 is 14 amino acids long. Written as DNA, the CDR3 is TGTGCCAGCAGCCCAGGGACGCCGAACACTGAAGCTTTCTTT. Its protein product is CASSPGTPNTEAFF.

V usage is TRBV6-1 and J usage is TRBJ2-7; D might be TRBD1 (5 bases). Germline CDR1 reads MNHNS; CDR2 reads SASEGT. The V end lost 3 bases, the J end lost 1 base, and 19 bases lay between the germline ends. The CDR3 is 17 residues long. The CDR3 here is CASSEASRGGVSYEQYF. DNA for the CDR3: TGTGCCAGCAGTGAGGCCTCTAGGGGCGGTGTTTCCTACGAGCAGTACTTC.

The V call is TRBV9, the J call TRBJ1-3; D is ambiguous. With 4 bases removed from V and 4 bases from J, the gap between germline ends came to 21 bases. The germline CDR1 and CDR2 sequences are SGDLS and YYNGEE. The CDR3 loop spans 17 amino acids. CDR3 in DNA: TGTGCCAGCAGCATGAGCCGGATAGACTCCCCCGGAAACACCATATATTTT. It encodes CASSMSRIDSPGNTIYF.

This rearrangement joins TRBV28 to TRBJ1-2; D gene unclear. Germline V CDR1 and CDR2: MDHEN, SYDVKM. V lost 2 bases and J 0 bases, leaving 16 bases between the germline ends. The CDR3 covers 17 residues. The CDR3 here is CASSLNGVPTANYGYTF. In DNA, the CDR3 is TGTGCCAGCAGTTTAAATGGTGTTCCCACAGCTAACTATGGCTACACCTTC.

The rearrangement uses TRBV19 and TRBJ1-3; 8 bases agree with TRBD1. CDR3 length: 15 amino acids. J lost 3 bases, V lost 3 bases, and 4 bases had no gene match. CDR1 and CDR2 (germline): LNHDA, SQIVND (reference sequence). The CDR3 region is CASSISGGFGNTIYF. The DNA of the CDR3 is TGTGCCAGTAGTATTTCAGGGGGCTTTGGAAACACCATATATTTT.

The chain links TRBV29-1 to TRBJ2-1, with 7 bases matching TRBD1. Germline V lookup: CDR1 SQVTM, CDR2 ANQGSEA. J gave up 9 bases and V 3 bases, and 8 bases lay outside the gene matches. The CDR3 extends over 13 amino acids. CDR3 sequence reads: CSVEDRGLGEQFF. The CDR3 nucleotides are TGCAGCGTTGAGGATAGGGGGCTAGGTGAGCAGTTCTTC.

This clone is a singleton in its sample. This chain uses TRBV7-8 with TRBJ2-3, with TRBD2 matching over 11 bases. The J segment lost 1 base and the V segment lost 5 bases, leaving 17 bases of the junction unmatched. Germline V gives CDR1 SGHVS, CDR2 FQNEAQ. This CDR3 is built from 20 residues. DNA for the CDR3: TGTGCCAGCAGCCCTCACGGGAACGTCGGACTAGCGGGTGGCACAGATACGCAGTATTTT. This sequence encodes CASSPHGNVGLAGGTDTQYF. Looking up the rest from reference TRBV7-8 and TRBJ2-3 gives the full variable domain: GAGVSQSPRYKVAKRGQDVALRCDPISGHVSLFWYQQALGQGPEFLTYFQNEAQLDKSGLPSDRFFAERPEGSVSTLKIQRTQQEDSAVYLCASSPHGNVGLAGGTDTQYFGPGTRLTVL.

The chain recombines TRBV15 with TRBJ2-2; 8 bases map to TRBD1. There are 16 residues in the CDR3. Germline loops: CDR1 LNHNV, CDR2 YYDKDF (reference sequence). The ends lost 4 bases at V and 2 bases at J; junction bases unmatched: 6. The chain's CDR3 is CATSTQDRANTGELFF. In nucleotides, the CDR3 is TGTGCCACCAGCACCCAGGACAGGGCAAACACCGGGGAGCTGTTTTTT.

The genes are TRBV10-1 and TRBJ2-7; possibly TRBD1 for D (5 bases). Germline V gene sequence: CDR1 WNHNN, CDR2 SYGVQD (reference sequence). The CDR3 covers 13 residues. Trimming pared 2 bases from V and 5 bases from J, leaving 10 bases between. The CDR3 nucleotides read TGCGCCAGCAGTGAGACAGGAAGAGACGAGCAGTACTTC. This sequence encodes CASSETGRDEQYF.

The gene calls are TRBV6-5 and TRBJ1-2; 8 positions agree with TRBD1. The CDR3 is made up of 15 amino acids. The trim removed 2 bases at V and 7 bases at J, leaving 9 bases unmatched. Germline loops: CDR1 MNHEY, CDR2 SVGAGI. CDR3 region: CASSYPLDRGRGYTF. DNA of the CDR3: TGTGCCAGCAGTTACCCACTCGACAGGGGACGTGGCTACACCTTC.

This rearrangement joins TRBV7-9 to TRBJ2-1, with D possibly matching TRBD1 (6 bases). With 4 bases removed from V and 4 bases from J, the gap between germline ends came to 14 bases. The CDR3 sequence is 15 residues long. Germline CDR1 reads SEHNR; CDR2 reads FQNEAQ (reference sequence). The CDR3 region is CASSSRDKGYNEQFF. In nucleotides, the CDR3 is TGTGCCAGCAGCTCCCGGGACAAGGGATACAATGAGCAGTTCTTC.

This chain joins TRBV6-4 and TRBJ2-1; 7 bases agree with TRBD2. The CDR3 runs to 15 residues. Germline CDR1 and CDR2: MRHNA and SNTAGT. Unmatched junction bases numbered 9, after V lost 8 bases and J lost 2 bases. This CDR3 is CASGERDSAYNEQFF. The CDR3, as DNA: TGTGCCAGCGGGGAGCGGGATAGCGCCTACAATGAGCAGTTCTTC.

This clone came up once. The rearrangement links TRBV7-9 to TRBJ1-3; no clear D gene. CDR1 and CDR2 from the germline V gene are SEHNR and FQNEAQ (reference sequence). The CDR3 has 14 residues. Deletions cut 4 bases from V and 3 bases from J, with 10 bases between. The CDR3 bases are TGTGCCAGCAGCTCGCCGGAGGGTGGAAACACCATATATTTT. It specifies CASSSPEGGNTIYF. The full variable domain, with the rest looked up from reference TRBV7-9 and TRBJ1-3, is DTGVSQNPRHKITKRGQNVTFRCDPISEHNRLYWYRQTLGQGPEFLTYFQNEAQLEKSRLLSDRFSAERPKGSFSTLEIQRTEQGDSAMYLCASSSPEGGNTIYFGEGSWLTVV.

The V call is TRBV6-5, the J call TRBJ2-1; 7 positions match TRBD1. Germline lookup yields CDR1 MNHEY and CDR2 SVGAGI. Losses at the gene ends were 2 bases for V and 7 bases for J; bases not matched to a gene: 5. The CDR3 length is 14 residues. The CDR3 loop is CASSYQGQANEQFF. The CDR3 region has the DNA TGTGCCAGCAGTTACCAAGGACAGGCTAATGAGCAGTTCTTC.

This clone has a single count. The chain combines TRBV7-2 with TRBJ1-1, with D possibly being TRBD1 (5 bases). The CDR3 length is 16 residues. CDR1 and CDR2 from the germline V gene are SGHTA and FQGNSA. V was cut by 0 bases and J by 4 bases, with 15 bases left in between. CDR3 protein: CASSLALGTLGTEAFF. DNA of the CDR3: TGTGCCAGCAGCTTAGCGTTGGGGACGCTGGGCACTGAAGCTTTCTTT. Using reference TRBV7-2 and TRBJ1-1 for the parts outside the CDR3, the full variable domain is GAGVSQSPSNKVTEKGKDVELRCDPISGHTALYWYRQSLGQGLEFLIYFQGNSAPDKSGLPSDRFSAERTGGSVSTLTIQRTQQEDSAVYLCASSLALGTLGTEAFFGQGTRLTVV.